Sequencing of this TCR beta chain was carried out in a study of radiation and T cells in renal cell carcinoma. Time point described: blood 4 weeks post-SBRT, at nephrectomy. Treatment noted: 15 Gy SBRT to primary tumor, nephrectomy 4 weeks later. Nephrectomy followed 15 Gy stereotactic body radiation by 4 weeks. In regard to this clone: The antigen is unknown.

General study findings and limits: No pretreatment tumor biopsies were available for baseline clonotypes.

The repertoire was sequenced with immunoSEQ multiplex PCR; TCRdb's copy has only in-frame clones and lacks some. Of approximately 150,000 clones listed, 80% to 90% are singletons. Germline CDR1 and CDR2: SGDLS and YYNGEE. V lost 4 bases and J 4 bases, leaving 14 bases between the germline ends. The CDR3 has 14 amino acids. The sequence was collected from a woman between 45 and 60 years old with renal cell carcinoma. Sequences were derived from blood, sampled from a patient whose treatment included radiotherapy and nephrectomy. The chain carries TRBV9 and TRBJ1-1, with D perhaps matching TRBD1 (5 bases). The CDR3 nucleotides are TGTGCCAGCAGCACCGGGACGGCTACCACTGAAGCTTTCTTT. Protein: CASSTGTATTEAFF.